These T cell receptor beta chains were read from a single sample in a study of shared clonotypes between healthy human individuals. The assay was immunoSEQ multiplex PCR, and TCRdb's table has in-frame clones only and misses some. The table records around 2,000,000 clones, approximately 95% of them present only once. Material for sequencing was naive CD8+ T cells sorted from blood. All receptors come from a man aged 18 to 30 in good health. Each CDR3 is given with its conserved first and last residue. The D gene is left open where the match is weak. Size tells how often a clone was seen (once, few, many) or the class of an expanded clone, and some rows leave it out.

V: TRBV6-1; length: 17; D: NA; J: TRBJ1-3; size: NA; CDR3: CASSEDFTASSGNTIYF; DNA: TGTGCCAGCAGTGAAGACTTCACGGCTAGCTCTGGAAACACCATATATTTT
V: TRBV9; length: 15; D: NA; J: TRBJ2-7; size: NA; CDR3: CASSTGGDATYEQYF; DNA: TGTGCCAGCAGTACAGGGGGGGATGCCACCTACGAGCAGTACTTC
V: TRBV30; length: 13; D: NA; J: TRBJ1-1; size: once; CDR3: CAWSVLSYTEAFF; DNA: TGTGCCTGGAGTGTATTATCCTACACTGAAGCTTTCTTT
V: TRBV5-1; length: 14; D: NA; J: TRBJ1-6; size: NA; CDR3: CASSWAGDNSPLHF; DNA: TGCGCCAGCAGCTGGGCAGGGGATAATTCACCCCTCCACTTT
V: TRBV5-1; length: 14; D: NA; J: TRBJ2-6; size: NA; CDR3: CASSLAEGANVLTF; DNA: TGCGCCAGCAGCTTGGCGGAGGGGGCCAACGTCCTGACTTTC
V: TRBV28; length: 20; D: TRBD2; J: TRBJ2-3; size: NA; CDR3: CASSLPRTSGAVFSTDTQYF; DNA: TGTGCCAGCAGTTTACCTCGGACTAGCGGGGCGGTTTTTAGCACAGATACGCAGTATTTT
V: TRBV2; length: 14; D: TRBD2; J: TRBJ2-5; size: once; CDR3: CASSEIAGQETQYF; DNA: TGTGCCAGCAGTGAAATAGCGGGGCAAGAGACCCAGTACTTC
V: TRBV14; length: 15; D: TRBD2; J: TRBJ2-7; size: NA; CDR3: CASSPGTTPNYEQYF; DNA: TGTGCCAGCAGCCCCGGGACTACTCCTAATTACGAGCAGTACTTC
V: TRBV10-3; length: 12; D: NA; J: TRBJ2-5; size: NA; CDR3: CAIFDGQETQYF; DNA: TGTGCCATCTTTGACGGTCAAGAGACCCAGTACTTC
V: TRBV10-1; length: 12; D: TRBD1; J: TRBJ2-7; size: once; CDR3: CASGETGVEQYF; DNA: TGCGCCAGCGGGGAGACAGGGGTCGAGCAGTACTTC
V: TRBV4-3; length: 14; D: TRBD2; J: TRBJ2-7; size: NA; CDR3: CASSQAPSGYEQYF; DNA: TGCGCCAGCAGCCAAGCGCCTAGCGGATACGAGCAGTACTTC
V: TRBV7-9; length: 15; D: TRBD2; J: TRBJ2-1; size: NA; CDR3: CASSYGLAGGEEQFF; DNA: TGTGCCAGCAGCTACGGACTAGCGGGGGGTGAGGAGCAGTTCTTC
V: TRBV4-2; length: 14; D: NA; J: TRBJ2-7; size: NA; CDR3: CASSQGEGSYEQYF; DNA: TGTGCCAGCAGCCAAGGCGAGGGATCCTACGAGCAGTACTTC
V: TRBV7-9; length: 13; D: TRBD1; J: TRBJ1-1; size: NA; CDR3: CASSPGTAREAFF; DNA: TGTGCCAGCAGCCCTGGGACAGCCAGAGAAGCTTTCTTT
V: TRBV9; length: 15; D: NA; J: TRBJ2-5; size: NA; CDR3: CASSVAEGGGETQYF; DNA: TGTGCCAGCAGCGTAGCTGAGGGGGGTGGAGAGACCCAGTACTTC
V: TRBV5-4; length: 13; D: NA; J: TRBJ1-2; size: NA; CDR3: CASSLGGDYGYTF; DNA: TGTGCCAGCAGTTTGGGGGGGGACTATGGCTACACCTTC
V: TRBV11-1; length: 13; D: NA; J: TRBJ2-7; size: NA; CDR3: CASSQTDPYEQYF; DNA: TGTGCCAGCAGCCAAACAGACCCCTACGAGCAGTACTTC
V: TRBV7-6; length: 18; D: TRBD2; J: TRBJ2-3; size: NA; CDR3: CASSLAPLAGVGTDTQYF; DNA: TGTGCCAGCAGCTTAGCCCCACTAGCGGGAGTGGGCACAGATACGCAGTATTTT
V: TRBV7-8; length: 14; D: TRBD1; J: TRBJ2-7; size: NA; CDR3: CASSQTGGPYEQYF; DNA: TGTGCCAGCAGCCAGACAGGGGGCCCCTACGAGCAGTACTTC
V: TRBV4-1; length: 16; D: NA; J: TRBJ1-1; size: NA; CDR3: CASSQVLAGRGPEAFF; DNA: TGCGCCAGCAGCCAAGTCCTGGCTGGACGCGGACCAGAAGCTTTCTTT
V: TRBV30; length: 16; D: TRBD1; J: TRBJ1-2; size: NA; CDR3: CAWGETGTALVYGYTF; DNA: TGTGCCTGGGGGGAGACCGGGACAGCTTTAGTCTATGGCTACACCTTC
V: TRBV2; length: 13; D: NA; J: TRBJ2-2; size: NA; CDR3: CASSEVNTGELFF; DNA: TGTGCCAGCAGTGAGGTCAACACCGGGGAGCTGTTTTTT
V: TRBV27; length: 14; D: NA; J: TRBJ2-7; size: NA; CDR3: CASSLNLDSYEQYF; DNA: TGTGCCAGCAGTTTAAACCTAGACTCCTACGAGCAGTACTTC
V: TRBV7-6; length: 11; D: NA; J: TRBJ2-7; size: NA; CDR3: CASSLEGTQYF; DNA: TGTGCCAGCAGCTTAGAAGGAACGCAGTACTTC
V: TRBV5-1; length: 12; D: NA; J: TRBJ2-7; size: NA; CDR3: CASSLVGNEQYF; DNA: TGCGCCAGCAGCTTGGTGGGCAACGAGCAGTACTTC
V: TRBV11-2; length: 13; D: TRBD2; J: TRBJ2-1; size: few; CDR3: CASSPGRYNEQFF; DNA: TGTGCCAGCAGCCCCGGGAGGTACAATGAGCAGTTCTTC
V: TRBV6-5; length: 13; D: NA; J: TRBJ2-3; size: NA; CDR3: CASIEAVTDTQYF; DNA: TGTGCCAGCATCGAGGCAGTCACAGATACGCAGTATTTT
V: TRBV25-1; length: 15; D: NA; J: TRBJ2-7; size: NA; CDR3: CASSGTRDTSYEQYF; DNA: TGTGCCAGCAGTGGTACGAGGGATACCTCCTACGAGCAGTACTTC
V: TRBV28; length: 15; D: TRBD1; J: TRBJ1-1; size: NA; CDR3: CASSTEGQGDTEAFF; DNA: TGTGCCAGCAGTACGGAGGGACAGGGTGACACTGAAGCTTTCTTT
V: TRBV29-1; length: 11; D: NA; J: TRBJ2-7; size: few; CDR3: CSVLDSYEQYF; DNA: TGCAGCGTGTTAGATTCCTACGAGCAGTACTTC
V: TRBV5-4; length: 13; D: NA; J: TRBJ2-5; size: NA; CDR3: CASSLAPQETQYF; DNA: TGTGCCAGCAGCTTGGCACCCCAAGAGACCCAGTACTTC
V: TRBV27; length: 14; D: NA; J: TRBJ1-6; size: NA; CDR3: CASSFLGSNSPLHF; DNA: TGTGCCAGCAGTTTTTTAGGGTCTAATTCACCCCTCCACTTT
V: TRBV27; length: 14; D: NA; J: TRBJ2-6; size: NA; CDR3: CASTSISGANVLTF; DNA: TGTGCCAGCACCTCTATCTCTGGGGCCAACGTCCTGACTTTC
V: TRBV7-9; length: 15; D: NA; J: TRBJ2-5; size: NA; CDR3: CASSSSQGLGETQYF; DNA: TGTGCCAGCAGCTCGTCACAGGGCCTCGGAGAGACCCAGTACTTC
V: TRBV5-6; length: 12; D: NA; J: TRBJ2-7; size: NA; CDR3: CASSTHYYEQYF; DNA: TGTGCCAGCAGCACGCATTACTACGAGCAGTACTTC
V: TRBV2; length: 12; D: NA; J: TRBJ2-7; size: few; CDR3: CASIRDGYEQYF; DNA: TGTGCCAGCATTCGGGACGGCTACGAGCAGTACTTC
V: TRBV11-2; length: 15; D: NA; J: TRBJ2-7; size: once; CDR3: CASSEVGGRSYEQYF; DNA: TGTGCCAGCAGCGAGGTTGGGGGTAGGTCCTACGAGCAGTACTTC
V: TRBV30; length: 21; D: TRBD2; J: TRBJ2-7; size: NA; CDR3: CAWMGIRMTALLGGRSTEQYF; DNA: TGTGCCTGGATGGGGATTCGGATGACAGCGCTTCTTGGCGGGAGGTCTACCGAGCAGTACTTC
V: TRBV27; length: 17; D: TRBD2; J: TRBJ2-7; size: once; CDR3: CASSPATTSGRTYEQYF; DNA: TGTGCCAGCAGTCCCGCAACGACTAGCGGGCGCACTTACGAGCAGTACTTC
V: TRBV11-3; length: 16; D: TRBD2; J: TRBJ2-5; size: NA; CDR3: CASSLDLAGVRETQYF; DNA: TGTGCCAGCAGCTTAGACCTAGCGGGAGTTAGAGAGACCCAGTACTTC
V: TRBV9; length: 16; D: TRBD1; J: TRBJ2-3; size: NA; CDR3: CASSVDGGTGRDTQYF; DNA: TGTGCCAGCAGCGTAGATGGCGGGACAGGGCGAGATACGCAGTATTTT